The T cell receptor (beta chain) under discussion was sequenced for a study of CD8 T cells in Susac syndrome. Random hexamers primed reverse transcription of about 0.5 to 1 ug RNA. TCRdb redid the calling of the immunoSEQ multiplex PCR reads with MiXCR, one entry per CDR3 protein. The sample gives 150,000 or so distinct CDR3 sequences, approximately 95% of which show up once; about 0.16% is in the top ten. Germline assignment: CDR1 SGHNT and CDR2 YYREEE (reference sequence). V was cut by 1 base and J by 0 bases, with 11 bases left in between. This CDR3 is built from 15 residues. The chain is built from TRBV5-4 and TRBJ2-7; the D gene is possibly TRBD2 (5 bases). This receptor was taken from a human donor with Susac syndrome. Sequencing input: CD4+ T cells from PBMCs. The DNA of the CDR3 is TGTGCCAGCAGCTTGAGCAGCGGTAGCTCCTACGAGCAGTACTTC. Its translation is CASSLSSGSSYEQYF.